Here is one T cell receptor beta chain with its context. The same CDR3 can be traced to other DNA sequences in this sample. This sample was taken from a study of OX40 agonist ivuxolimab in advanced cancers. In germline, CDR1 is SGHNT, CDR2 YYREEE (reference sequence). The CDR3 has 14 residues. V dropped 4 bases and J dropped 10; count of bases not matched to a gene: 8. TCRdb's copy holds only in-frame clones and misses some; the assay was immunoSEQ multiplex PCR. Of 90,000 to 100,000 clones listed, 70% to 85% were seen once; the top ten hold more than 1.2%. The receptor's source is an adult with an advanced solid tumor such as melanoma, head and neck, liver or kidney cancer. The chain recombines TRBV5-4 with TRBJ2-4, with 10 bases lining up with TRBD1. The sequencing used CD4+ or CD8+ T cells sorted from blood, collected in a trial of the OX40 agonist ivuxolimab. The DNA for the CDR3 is TGTGCCAGCAGCACCATGGACAGGGGGTTGATTCAGTACTTC. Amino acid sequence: CASSTMDRGLIQYF.